This T cell receptor (beta chain) is drawn from a study of blood T cell repertoires in COVID-19. Overall study: T cells, B-cell-depleted T cells, or PBMCs provided the cDNA or gDNA that served as material.

In the study's own analysis: Amplification with reference gene primers provided the estimates of nucleated cell counts. Method: immunoSEQ multiplex PCR; TCRdb's copy keeps in-frame clones and lacks some. D and trimming come from the DNA, and the V and J calls and clone size come from that table. This repertoire shows some 110,000 clones, approximately 80% found once; its top ten account for nearly 0.85%. V gave up 2 bases and J gave up 1 base, with 5 bases separating them. This CDR3 contains 13 residues. From germline, CDR1 is MNHEY and CDR2 SVGAGI. The V gene is TRBV6-5, the J gene TRBJ1-1; D not certain. This sequence originates from a woman in her 70s with acute or convalescent COVID-19. The specimen sequenced was peripheral blood. CDR3: CASSYQQNTEAFF. The CDR3 DNA follows: TGTGCCAGCAGTTACCAACAGAACACTGAAGCTTTCTTT.